This T cell receptor (beta chain) is drawn from a study of Ad26.COV2.S vaccination and SARS-CoV-2 variants. On this clone: The antigen is undetermined.

Clones were sequenced by immunoSEQ multiplex PCR, and TCRdb holds only the in-frame ones, with some missing. Found here are under 400,000 clones, about nine tenths of them singletons; the top ten hold 3.4%. Treatment given: some 20 received Ad26.COV2.S at low or high dose, single or two shots; about 5 received placebo; per-sample allocation not given. Samples were taken on day 63 after the first vaccine or placebo injection. A Boston donor was an adult aged 18-55 years. Study conclusions and caveats: Breadth measured for non-spike TCRs was similar across vaccine and placebo recipients.

The length of the CDR3 is 15 residues. Germline CDR1 is SGHAT and CDR2 is FQNNGV. With 0 bases removed from V and 0 bases from J, the gap between germline ends came to 7 bases. V is TRBV11-2 and J is TRBJ2-3; no clear D gene. The sequences come from peripheral blood, collected in a trial of Ad26.COV2.S vaccine versus placebo. The receptor was isolated from a person between 18 and 65 years old who received the Ad26.COV2.S COVID-19 vaccine or a placebo. CDR3 in amino acids: CASSLEFSSTDTQYF. The CDR3 bases are TGTGCCAGCAGCTTAGAATTCTCTAGCACAGATACGCAGTATTTT.